A selection of T cell receptor beta chains follows, all from one sample in a study of molecular identifiers for immune sequencing clone quantification. MiXCR was run by TCRdb on the PCR reads, yielding one entry per CDR3 protein. The top ten hold 1.1% of the sample, which has fewer than 100,000 distinct CDR3 sequences, roughly 23% seen once. Sequenced sample: naive CD8+ T cells from blood, with Jurkat cell RNA spiked in. The source is a human donor in good health. Some libraries in this study had Jurkat cell RNA spiked in. CDR3s include the opening cysteine and the closing phenylalanine or tryptophan. A D gene is named only where the DNA matches it firmly. Size is omitted from some rows. Given values are once, few, many or a class for expanded clones.

clone_size: many
v_call: TRBV19
d_call: .
j_call: TRBJ2-3
cdr3_nt: TGTGCCAGTAGTATGGGGGCAGGCCGCACAGATACGCAGTATTTT
cdr3_aa: CASSMGAGRTDTQYF

clone_size: .
v_call: TRBV4-3
d_call: .
j_call: TRBJ1-2
cdr3_nt: TGCGCCAGCAGCCAAGGTCCTAGGGCGGGGAACTATGGCTACACCTTC
cdr3_aa: CASSQGPRAGNYGYTF

clone_size: many
v_call: TRBV27
d_call: TRBD2
j_call: TRBJ2-7
cdr3_nt: TGTGCCAGCAGTCCCTACTACAGCGGGGGTTTCTACGAGCAGTACTTC
cdr3_aa: CASSPYYSGGFYEQYF

clone_size: many
v_call: TRBV4-3
d_call: TRBD1
j_call: TRBJ2-7
cdr3_nt: TGCGCCAGCAGCCAATTTGGGACAGGGGGCGAGCAGTACTTC
cdr3_aa: CASSQFGTGGEQYF

clone_size: many
v_call: TRBV7-9
d_call: .
j_call: TRBJ1-1
cdr3_nt: TGTGCCAGCAGCTTAGAGGGGCTAAGAACTGAAGCTTTCTTT
cdr3_aa: CASSLEGLRTEAFF

clone_size: .
v_call: TRBV4-3
d_call: TRBD2
j_call: TRBJ2-5
cdr3_nt: TGCGCCAGCAGCCAAGATTTCCTAGCGGGGGGGCTTGGCGAGACCCAGTACTTC
cdr3_aa: CASSQDFLAGGLGETQYF

clone_size: .
v_call: TRBV20-1
d_call: TRBD2
j_call: TRBJ2-1
cdr3_nt: TGCAGTGCCATACTAGCGGGAGGCTACAATGAGCAGTTCTTC
cdr3_aa: CSAILAGGYNEQFF

clone_size: many
v_call: TRBV28
d_call: TRBD2
j_call: TRBJ2-7
cdr3_nt: TGTGCCAGCAGCCTCGGACTAGCGGGCGAGCAGTACTTC
cdr3_aa: CASSLGLAGEQYF

clone_size: .
v_call: TRBV5-3
d_call: .
j_call: TRBJ1-1
cdr3_nt: TGTGCCAGCAACCCGGGACGGGATTACACTGAAGCTTTCTTT
cdr3_aa: CASNPGRDYTEAFF

clone_size: few
v_call: TRBV4-3
d_call: .
j_call: TRBJ2-7
cdr3_nt: TGCGCCAGCAGCAGATCCGCCCTGGGCTCCTACGAGCAGTACTTC
cdr3_aa: CASSRSALGSYEQYF

clone_size: many
v_call: TRBV5-1
d_call: .
j_call: TRBJ2-3
cdr3_nt: TGCGCCAGCAGCCAAAACGGATGGCTGGTCACAGATACGCAGTATTTT
cdr3_aa: CASSQNGWLVTDTQYF

clone_size: .
v_call: TRBV20-1
d_call: TRBD2
j_call: TRBJ2-1
cdr3_nt: TGCAGTGCTAGGGAACTAGCGGGAGCCAACAATGAGCAGTTCTTC
cdr3_aa: CSARELAGANNEQFF

clone_size: many
v_call: TRBV15
d_call: TRBD1
j_call: TRBJ2-1
cdr3_nt: TGTGCCACCAGCAGTGACAGGGCAATACACAATGAGCAGTTCTTC
cdr3_aa: CATSSDRAIHNEQFF

clone_size: many
v_call: TRBV11-2
d_call: .
j_call: TRBJ2-1
cdr3_nt: TGTGCCAGCAGCTTTCCTCCGGGACGAGGCAATGAGCAGTTCTTC
cdr3_aa: CASSFPPGRGNEQFF

clone_size: many
v_call: TRBV9
d_call: .
j_call: TRBJ1-1
cdr3_nt: TGTGCCAGCGGAGGGGGGACTGCGAACACTGAAGCTTTCTTT
cdr3_aa: CASGGGTANTEAFF

clone_size: many
v_call: TRBV14
d_call: .
j_call: TRBJ2-3
cdr3_nt: TGTGCCAGCAGCCAAGGCGGGGAACCCCACCCCAGATATTTT
cdr3_aa: CASSQGGEPHPRYF

clone_size: many
v_call: TRBV25-1
d_call: .
j_call: TRBJ2-4
cdr3_nt: TGTGCCAGCAGTGCCGGACTGGACATTCAGTACTTC
cdr3_aa: CASSAGLDIQYF

clone_size: .
v_call: TRBV27
d_call: .
j_call: TRBJ2-3
cdr3_nt: TGTGCCAGCAGTCTCACAGGGCGCACAGATACGCAGTATTTT
cdr3_aa: CASSLTGRTDTQYF

clone_size: few
v_call: TRBV15
d_call: TRBD2
j_call: TRBJ2-1
cdr3_nt: TGTGCCACCAGCAGACAGCGGGAATCCTCCTACAATGAGCAGTTCTTC
cdr3_aa: CATSRQRESSYNEQFF

clone_size: many
v_call: TRBV5-1
d_call: TRBD1
j_call: TRBJ2-7
cdr3_nt: TGCGCCAGCAGCTCCGGACCGGGACAGCCCTCCTACGAGCAGTACTTC
cdr3_aa: CASSSGPGQPSYEQYF

clone_size: many
v_call: TRBV4-2
d_call: .
j_call: TRBJ2-6
cdr3_nt: TGTGCCAGCAGCCCCGGATCCTCTGGGGCCAACGTCCTGACTTTC
cdr3_aa: CASSPGSSGANVLTF

clone_size: .
v_call: TRBV20-1
d_call: .
j_call: TRBJ2-5
cdr3_nt: TGCAGTGCCCTGGTGGGCGAGGAAGACACCCAGTACTTC
cdr3_aa: CSALVGEEDTQYF

clone_size: many
v_call: TRBV11-2
d_call: .
j_call: TRBJ2-6
cdr3_nt: TGTGCCAGCAGCCCCGTGATTGGGGCCAACGTCCTGACTTTC
cdr3_aa: CASSPVIGANVLTF

clone_size: .
v_call: TRBV4-2
d_call: TRBD2
j_call: TRBJ2-3
cdr3_nt: TGTGCCAGCAGCCAAGAACCCAGCGGGACGCTTGCAGATACGCAGTATTTT
cdr3_aa: CASSQEPSGTLADTQYF

clone_size: .
v_call: TRBV7-9
d_call: .
j_call: TRBJ2-7
cdr3_nt: TGTGCCAGCAGCTTAGACCCTAGGAACGAGCAGTACTTC
cdr3_aa: CASSLDPRNEQYF

clone_size: many
v_call: TRBV4-1
d_call: .
j_call: TRBJ2-5
cdr3_nt: TGCGCCAGCAGCCAAGATTGGGGGAACCAAGAGACCCAGTACTTC
cdr3_aa: CASSQDWGNQETQYF

clone_size: many
v_call: TRBV10-3
d_call: .
j_call: TRBJ1-1
cdr3_nt: TGTGCCATCAGTGAGTCAGTGGGAATGGGGGCTTTCTTT
cdr3_aa: CAISESVGMGAFF

clone_size: .
v_call: TRBV9
d_call: .
j_call: TRBJ2-3
cdr3_nt: TGTGCCAGCAGCGCCCCACGACACCCCCAGAGCACAGATACGCAGTATTTT
cdr3_aa: CASSAPRHPQSTDTQYF

clone_size: few
v_call: TRBV5-1
d_call: TRBD2
j_call: TRBJ2-3
cdr3_nt: TGCGCCAGCAGCTTGAGAATAGCGGGGGGAAACACTATAGATACGCAGTATTTT
cdr3_aa: CASSLRIAGGNTIDTQYF

clone_size: .
v_call: TRBV13
d_call: .
j_call: TRBJ1-4
cdr3_nt: TGTGCCAGCAGCCCCTCACAGGGAGAACAGAATGAAAAACTGTTTTTT
cdr3_aa: CASSPSQGEQNEKLFF

clone_size: .
v_call: TRBV30
d_call: TRBD2
j_call: TRBJ2-4
cdr3_nt: TGTGCCTGGAGTTCCTTTCCGGGACTAGCGGGAAACCTAGCCAAAAACATTCAGTACTTC
cdr3_aa: CAWSSFPGLAGNLAKNIQYF

clone_size: many
v_call: TRBV7-8
d_call: .
j_call: TRBJ2-3
cdr3_nt: TGTGCCAGCAGCTTAGTTGCGGGGGCGTACACAGATACGCAGTATTTT
cdr3_aa: CASSLVAGAYTDTQYF

clone_size: many
v_call: TRBV6-6
d_call: TRBD1
j_call: TRBJ1-1
cdr3_nt: TGTGCCAGCAGTTACAGCCGGGACAGGGGGCTCGACACTGAAGCTTTCTTT
cdr3_aa: CASSYSRDRGLDTEAFF

clone_size: few
v_call: TRBV19
d_call: .
j_call: TRBJ1-5
cdr3_nt: TGTGCCAGTAGTATTTATGGGTCGGCGTATAGCAATCAGCCCCAGCATTTT
cdr3_aa: CASSIYGSAYSNQPQHF

clone_size: many
v_call: TRBV6-6
d_call: .
j_call: TRBJ2-2
cdr3_nt: TGTGCCAGCAGCTTCACTCCCCCCGAAGGATCACCCGGGGAGCTGTTTTTT
cdr3_aa: CASSFTPPEGSPGELFF

clone_size: .
v_call: TRBV19
d_call: TRBD2
j_call: TRBJ2-3
cdr3_nt: TGTGCCAGTAGTATAGCACTAGCGGGTAGCACAGATACGCAGTATTTT
cdr3_aa: CASSIALAGSTDTQYF

clone_size: many
v_call: TRBV7-9
d_call: .
j_call: TRBJ1-1
cdr3_nt: TGTGCCAGCAGCTTAGACAGGCAGAACACTGAAGCTTTCTTT
cdr3_aa: CASSLDRQNTEAFF

clone_size: .
v_call: TRBV4-3
d_call: TRBD1
j_call: TRBJ1-5
cdr3_nt: TGCGCCAGCAGCCCGGACAGGGGGCCTAGCAATCAGCCCCAGCATTTT
cdr3_aa: CASSPDRGPSNQPQHF

clone_size: many
v_call: TRBV7-9
d_call: .
j_call: TRBJ1-1
cdr3_nt: TGTGCCAGCAGCTCAAAGACAGGAGTGAACACTGAAGCTTTCTTT
cdr3_aa: CASSSKTGVNTEAFF